The T cell receptor beta chain described here comes from a study of Graves' ophthalmopathy and Graves' hyperthyroidism. The CDR3 spans 13 residues. Germline CDR1 and CDR2: DFQATT and SNEGSKA (reference sequence). J gave up 8 bases and V 3 bases, and 9 bases lay outside the gene matches. Using RNA transcripts, the TCR beta CDR3 regions were amplified. Second-round multiplex PCR followed a first-round RT-PCR using HTBI primers. One entry per CDR3 protein results from TCRdb running MiXCR on the multiplex PCR reads. The sample carries approximately 160,000 distinct CDR3 sequences, 30% to 45% recorded once. This clonotype was recorded at least ten times. Clinicians made diagnoses from clinical symptoms, serum thyroxine, TRAb, thyroid ultrasound and orbital computed tomography. From fresh peripheral blood, 10 ml in volume, the PBMCs were obtained.

The clonotype originates from a woman aged 40 to 50 with Graves' ophthalmopathy. Sample: peripheral blood. The chain carries TRBV20-1 and TRBJ1-1; TRBD1 agrees at 7 bases. The CDR3 nucleotides are TGCAGTGCTAGTGGCCTAAGGACAGGCGAAGCTTTCTTT. The encoded protein is CSASGLRTGEAFF.